The clone carrying this T cell receptor beta chain was detected only a few times. Its antigen is not known. This CDR3 comprises 13 residues. CDR1 and CDR2 (germline): SEHNR, FQNEAQ (reference sequence). Losses at the gene ends were 2 bases for V and 6 bases for J; bases not matched to a gene: 4. The data derive from a study of CD8 T cells in ankylosing spondylitis. In making TCR beta libraries, quantitative 5'-RACE with molecular barcodes was used. A single record per CDR3 protein comes from TCRdb applying MiXCR to the 5' RACE reads. Seen here are about 800,000 distinct CDR3 sequences, 12% observed once, and the top ten hold more than 0.5%. Study-wide results and caveats: Disease-associated clones were reportedly significantly overrepresented in matched ankylosing spondylitis synovial fluid. Those disease-linked clones were CD8+; they were also relatively rare in peripheral blood. Roughly eight highly homologous variants formed a TCR beta motif that appeared characteristic of ankylosing spondylitis blood. A subset of motif variants has previously been described in the synovial fluid and blood of reactive arthritis.

The chain links TRBV7-9 to TRBJ2-7; 7 bases are a match to TRBD1. The clonotype comes from a male donor with ankylosing spondylitis. Material: blood, either unsorted or a sorted T cell fraction (not recorded which). The CDR3 here is CASSLKTGSEQYF. The CDR3 DNA follows: TGTGCCAGCAGCTTAAAGACAGGGAGCGAGCAGTACTTC. The complete variable domain, with remaining parts taken from reference TRBV7-9 and TRBJ2-7, reads DTGVSQNPRHKITKRGQNVTFRCDPISEHNRLYWYRQTLGQGPEFLTYFQNEAQLEKSRLLSDRFSAERPKGSFSTLEIQRTEQGDSAMYLCASSLKTGSEQYFGPGTRLTVT.